Listed below are T cell receptor beta chains from one sample, sequenced in a study of T cell responses to AZD1222 COVID-19 vaccine. Using immunoSEQ multiplex PCR, the repertoire was profiled, and TCRdb retains in-frame clones only, with some absent. The sample has some 110,000 clones, 85% to 90% seen once. Material: peripheral blood, obtained on day 0 of AZD1222 vaccination. The source of these receptors is an adult in good health. Each CDR3 is given with its conserved first and last residue. A D gene is named only where the DNA matches it firmly. Rows may omit the clone size; those that give it use once, few, many or a size class.

J | V | size | D | CDR3 | DNA
TRBJ2-1 | TRBV15 | NA | TRBD2 | CATSGRGAGAYNEQFF | TGTGCCACCAGCGGTCGAGGGGCGGGGGCCTACAATGAGCAGTTCTTC
TRBJ1-1 | TRBV5-5 | NA | NA | CASSLERGGTEAFF | TGTGCCAGCAGCTTGGAGCGTGGTGGCACTGAAGCTTTCTTT
TRBJ1-2 | TRBV19 | few | NA | CASSIARGDGYTF | TGTGCCAGTAGTATAGCGCGGGGGGATGGCTACACCTTC
TRBJ2-7 | TRBV28 | once | NA | CASSRQASYEQYF | TGTGCCAGCAGCCGACAGGCCTCCTACGAGCAGTACTTC
TRBJ1-5 | TRBV7-8 | NA | NA | CASSLRGIGNQPQHF | TGTGCCAGCAGCTTAAGGGGGATTGGAAATCAGCCCCAGCATTTT
TRBJ1-3 | TRBV2 | NA | NA | CASSERAGQITDTIYF | TGTGCCAGCAGTGAACGGGCAGGTCAAATCACAGACACCATATATTTT
TRBJ2-2 | TRBV24-1 | NA | NA | CATGRSGHMNTGELFF | TGTGCCACCGGACGGTCAGGACATATGAACACCGGGGAGCTGTTTTTT
TRBJ1-3 | TRBV2 | once | NA | CAAGGNTIYF | TGTGCCGCAGGGGGAAACACCATATATTTT
TRBJ2-2 | TRBV5-6 | NA | NA | CASSGVEQANTGELFF | TGTGCCAGCAGCGGTGTGGAGCAAGCGAACACCGGGGAGCTGTTTTTT
TRBJ2-2 | TRBV2 | NA | TRBD1 | CASYRDRGTGELFF | TGTGCCAGCTACCGGGACAGGGGAACCGGGGAGCTGTTTTTT
TRBJ2-2 | TRBV6-5 | NA | NA | CASSHFRRGTGELFF | TGTGCCAGCAGTCACTTTCGGAGGGGGACCGGGGAGCTGTTTTTT
TRBJ2-1 | TRBV27 | NA | NA | CASSWAGTLNEQFF | TGTGCCAGCAGTTGGGCAGGGACCCTCAATGAGCAGTTCTTC
TRBJ2-4 | TRBV2 | NA | TRBD1 | CASSGSQGGNIQYF | TGTGCCAGCAGTGGATCACAGGGGGGTAACATTCAGTACTTC
TRBJ2-1 | TRBV12-3/TRBV12-4 | NA | NA | CASSLLNEQFF | TGTGCCAGCAGTTTACTTAATGAGCAGTTCTTC
TRBJ1-5 | TRBV28 | NA | NA | CASILDGYSNQPQHF | TGTGCCAGCATCTTAGACGGATATAGCAATCAGCCCCAGCATTTT
TRBJ1-2 | TRBV5-6 | NA | NA | CASMNGQGFYGYTF | TGTGCCAGCATGAACGGGCAGGGATTCTATGGCTACACCTTC
TRBJ2-7 | TRBV19 | NA | TRBD2 | CASSIQAGGPTGEQYF | TGTGCCAGTAGTATCCAAGCGGGAGGGCCGACAGGCGAGCAGTACTTC
TRBJ1-6 | TRBV30 | NA | NA | CAWSANYNSPLHF | TGTGCCTGGAGTGCTAACTATAATTCACCCCTCCACTTT
TRBJ2-6 | TRBV2 | NA | NA | CASSDRAGANVLTF | TGTGCCAGCAGTGATAGGGCTGGGGCCAACGTCCTGACTTTC
TRBJ2-3 | TRBV10-3 | NA | NA | CAISGAPGALRTDTQYF | TGTGCCATCAGTGGGGCCCCAGGGGCTCTCCGCACAGATACGCAGTATTTT
TRBJ2-7 | TRBV12-5 | NA | TRBD1 | CATIRGSYEQYF | TGTGCTACTATCAGGGGGTCCTACGAGCAGTACTTC
TRBJ1-2 | TRBV7-9 | NA | NA | CAGAGLETYGYTF | TGTGCCGGAGCGGGACTGGAGACCTATGGCTACACCTTC
TRBJ1-1 | TRBV6-1 | NA | NA | CASSGGWASSPITEAFF | TGTGCCAGCAGTGGGGGTTGGGCAAGCTCTCCCATCACTGAAGCTTTCTTT
TRBJ2-7 | TRBV9 | NA | NA | CASSVSAATYEQYF | TGTGCCAGCAGCGTATCGGCAGCGACCTACGAGCAGTACTTC
TRBJ2-3 | TRBV28 | NA | TRBD2 | CASSLGLAGPRYTQYF | TGTGCCAGCAGTTTGGGACTAGCGGGCCCCCGGTATACGCAGTATTTT
TRBJ2-1 | TRBV28 | NA | NA | CASSLPTLEQFF | TGTGCCAGCAGTTTACCCACTTTGGAGCAGTTCTTC
TRBJ2-7 | TRBV7-9 | NA | NA | CASSQGGGTGYYEQYF | TGTGCCAGCAGCCAAGGTGGGGGGACGGGTTACTACGAGCAGTACTTC
TRBJ1-5 | TRBV4-3 | NA | NA | CASSQDRVRNQPQHF | TGCGCCAGCAGCCAAGACAGGGTGCGCAATCAGCCCCAGCATTTT
TRBJ2-1 | TRBV28 | NA | NA | CASSPLGSTYNEQFF | TGTGCCAGCAGTCCCTTGGGGAGTACCTACAATGAGCAGTTCTTC